The clone carrying this T cell receptor (beta chain) was recorded a few times. Assay used: immunoSEQ multiplex PCR; TCRdb lists only in-frame clones, some missing. Of under 200,000 clones in the sample, 82% were seen once. The sample originates from a study of blood T cell repertoires in COVID-19. Overall study context: The samples span acute and convalescent COVID-19 from the United States, Italy and Spain.

The CDR3 runs 14 residues. Trimming took 6 bases from V and 7 from J, leaving 17 bases between them. Per the germline V gene, CDR1 is KGHDR and CDR2 is SFDVKD. The sample taken for sequencing was PBMCs or T cells enriched from blood (not recorded which). The gene calls are TRBV24-1 and TRBJ1-2, with D tentatively TRBD1 (6 bases). This TCR was sampled from a woman aged 60-75 years with acute COVID-19. This CDR3 reads CATSHPPGDVGYTF. Written as DNA, the CDR3 is TGTGCCACCAGTCACCCTCCAGGGGACGTTGGCTACACCTTC.